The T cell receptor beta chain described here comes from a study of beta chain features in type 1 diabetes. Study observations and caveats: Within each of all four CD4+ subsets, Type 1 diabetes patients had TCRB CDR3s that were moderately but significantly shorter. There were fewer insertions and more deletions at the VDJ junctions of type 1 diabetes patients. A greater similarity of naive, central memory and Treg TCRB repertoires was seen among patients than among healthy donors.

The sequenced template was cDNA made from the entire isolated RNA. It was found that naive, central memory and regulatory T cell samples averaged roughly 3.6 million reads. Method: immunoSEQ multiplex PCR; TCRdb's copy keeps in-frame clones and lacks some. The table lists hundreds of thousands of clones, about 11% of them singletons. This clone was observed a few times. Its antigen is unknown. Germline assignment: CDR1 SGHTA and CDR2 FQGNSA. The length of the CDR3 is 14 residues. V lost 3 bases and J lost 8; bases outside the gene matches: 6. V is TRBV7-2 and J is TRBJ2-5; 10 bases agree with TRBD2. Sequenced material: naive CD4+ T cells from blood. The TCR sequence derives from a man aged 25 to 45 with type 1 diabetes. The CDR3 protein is CASSLGLAGATQYF. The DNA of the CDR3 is TGTGCCAGCAGCTTGGGGCTAGCGGGGGCAACCCAGTACTTC.